This record covers a single T cell receptor (beta chain). The sample belongs to a study of blood T cell repertoires in COVID-19. Study background: Sites across the United States, Italy and Spain contributed samples from acute and convalescent COVID-19. The cDNA or gDNA used as material had been derived from T cells, B-cell-depleted T cells, or PBMCs.

Germline trimming cut 5 bases from V and 0 bases from J; bases unmatched to any gene: 5. The CDR3 consists of 16 residues. The germline V gene has CDR1 SNHLY and CDR2 FYNNEI. Sequencing used immunoSEQ multiplex PCR; TCRdb keeps in-frame clones, though not all of them. The sample has a few hundred thousand clones, 65% to 90% seen once; the top ten hold 3% to 4%. Sample: PBMCs or T cells enriched from blood (not recorded which). The receptor's source is a woman aged 40 to 50 with acute COVID-19. V gene TRBV2 combines with J gene TRBJ2-2; 8 positions match TRBD1. CDR3: CASSKGQGSNTGELFF. The CDR3 nucleotides read TGTGCCAGCAGTAAAGGACAGGGCTCGAACACCGGGGAGCTGTTTTTT. Using reference TRBV2 and TRBJ2-2 for the parts outside the CDR3, the full variable domain is EPEVTQTPSHQVTQMGQEVILRCVPISNHLYFYWYRQILGQKVEFLVSFYNNEISEKSEIFDDQFSVERPDGSNFTLKIRSTKLEDSAMYFCASSKGQGSNTGELFFGEGSRLTVL.